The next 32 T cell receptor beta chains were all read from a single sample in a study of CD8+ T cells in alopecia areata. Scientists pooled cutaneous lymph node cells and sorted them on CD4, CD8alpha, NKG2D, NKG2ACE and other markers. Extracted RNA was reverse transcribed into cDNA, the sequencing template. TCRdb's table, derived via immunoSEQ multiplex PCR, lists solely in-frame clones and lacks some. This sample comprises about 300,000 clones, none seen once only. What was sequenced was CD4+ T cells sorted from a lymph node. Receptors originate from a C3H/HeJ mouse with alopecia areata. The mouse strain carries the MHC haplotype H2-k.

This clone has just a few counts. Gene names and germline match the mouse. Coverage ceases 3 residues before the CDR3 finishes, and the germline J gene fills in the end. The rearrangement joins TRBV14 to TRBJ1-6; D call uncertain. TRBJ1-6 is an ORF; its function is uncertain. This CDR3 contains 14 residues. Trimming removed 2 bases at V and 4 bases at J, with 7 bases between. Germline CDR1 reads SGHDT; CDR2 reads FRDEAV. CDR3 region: CASSLETYNSPLYF. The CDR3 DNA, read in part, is TGTGCCAGCAGTTTAGAGACTTATAATTCGCCC.

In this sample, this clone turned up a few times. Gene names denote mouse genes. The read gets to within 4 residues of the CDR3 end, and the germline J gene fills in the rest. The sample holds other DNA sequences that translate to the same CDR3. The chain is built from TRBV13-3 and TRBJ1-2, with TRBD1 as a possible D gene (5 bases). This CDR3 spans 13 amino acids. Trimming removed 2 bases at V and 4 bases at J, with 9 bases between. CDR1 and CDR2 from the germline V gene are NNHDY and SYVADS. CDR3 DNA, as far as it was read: TGTGCCAGCAGTGAGGGGGGTGGCTCC. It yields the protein CASSEGGGS. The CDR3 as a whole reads CASSEGGGSDYTF.

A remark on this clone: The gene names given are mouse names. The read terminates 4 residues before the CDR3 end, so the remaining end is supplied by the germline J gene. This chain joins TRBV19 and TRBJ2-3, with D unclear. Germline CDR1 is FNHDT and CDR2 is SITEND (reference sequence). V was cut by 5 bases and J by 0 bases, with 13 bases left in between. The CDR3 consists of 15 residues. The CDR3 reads CASSLQDPSAETLYF. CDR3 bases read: TGTGCCAGCAGCCTACAAGATCCTAGTGCAGAA.

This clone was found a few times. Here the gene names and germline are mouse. The CDR3 sequence is CASTQSNQDTQYF. The DNA read from the CDR3 is TGTGCCAGCACGCAGTCTAACCAAGAC. The chain is built from TRBV13-1 and TRBJ2-5; the D is unclear. The CDR3 end falls 4 residues outside the read, so it is completed with the germline J gene. The germline V gene encodes CDR1 NSHNY and CDR2 SYGAGN. V lost 6 bases and J 0 bases, leaving 8 bases between the germline ends. The CDR3 totals 13 residues.

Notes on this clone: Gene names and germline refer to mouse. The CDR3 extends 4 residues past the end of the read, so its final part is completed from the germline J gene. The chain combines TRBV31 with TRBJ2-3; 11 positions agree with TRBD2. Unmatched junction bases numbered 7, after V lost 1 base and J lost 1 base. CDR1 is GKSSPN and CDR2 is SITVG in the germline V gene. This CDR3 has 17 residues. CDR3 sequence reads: CAWSQLGGRRGAETLYF. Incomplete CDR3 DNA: TGTGCCTGGAGTCAACTGGGGGGGCGCAGGGGTGCAGAA.

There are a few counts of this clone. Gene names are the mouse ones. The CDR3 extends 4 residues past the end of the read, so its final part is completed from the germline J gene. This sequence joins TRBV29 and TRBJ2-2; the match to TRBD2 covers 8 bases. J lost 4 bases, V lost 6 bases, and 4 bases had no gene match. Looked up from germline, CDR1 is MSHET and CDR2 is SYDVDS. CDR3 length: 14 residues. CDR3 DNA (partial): TGTGCTAGCAGATCTGGGGGGTTCACCGGG. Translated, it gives CASRSGGFTG. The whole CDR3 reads CASRSGGFTGQLYF.

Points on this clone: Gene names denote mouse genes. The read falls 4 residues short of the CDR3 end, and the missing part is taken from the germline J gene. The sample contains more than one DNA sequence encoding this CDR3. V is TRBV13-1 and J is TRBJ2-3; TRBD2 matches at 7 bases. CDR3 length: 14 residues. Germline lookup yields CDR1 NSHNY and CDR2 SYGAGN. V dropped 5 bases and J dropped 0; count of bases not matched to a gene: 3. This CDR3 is CASRGTVSAETLYF. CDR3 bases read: TGTGCCAGCAGGGGGACTGTTAGTGCAGAA.

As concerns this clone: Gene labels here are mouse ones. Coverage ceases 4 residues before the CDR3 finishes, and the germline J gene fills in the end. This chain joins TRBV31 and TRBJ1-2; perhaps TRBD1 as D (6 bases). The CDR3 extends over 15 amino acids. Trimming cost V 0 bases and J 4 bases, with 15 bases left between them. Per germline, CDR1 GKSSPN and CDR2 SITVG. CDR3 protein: CAWSLGGGATSDYTF. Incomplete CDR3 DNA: TGTGCCTGGAGTCTAGGGGGGGGCGCAACCTCC.

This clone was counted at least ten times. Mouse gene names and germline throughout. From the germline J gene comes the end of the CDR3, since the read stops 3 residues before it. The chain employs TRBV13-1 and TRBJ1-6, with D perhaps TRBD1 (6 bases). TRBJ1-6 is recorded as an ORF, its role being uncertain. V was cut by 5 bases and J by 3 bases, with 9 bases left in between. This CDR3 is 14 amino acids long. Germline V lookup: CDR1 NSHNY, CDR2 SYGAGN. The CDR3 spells CASSRDIYNSPLYF. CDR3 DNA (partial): TGTGCCAGCAGCCGGGACATCTATAATTCGCCC.

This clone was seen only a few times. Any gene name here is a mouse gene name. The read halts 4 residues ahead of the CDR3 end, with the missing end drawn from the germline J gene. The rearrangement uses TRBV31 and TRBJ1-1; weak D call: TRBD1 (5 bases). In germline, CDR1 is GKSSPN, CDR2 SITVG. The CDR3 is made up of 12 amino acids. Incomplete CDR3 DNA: TGTGCCTGGAGTCTACTGGGGGTA. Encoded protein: CAWSLLGV. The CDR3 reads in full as CAWSLLGVEVFF.

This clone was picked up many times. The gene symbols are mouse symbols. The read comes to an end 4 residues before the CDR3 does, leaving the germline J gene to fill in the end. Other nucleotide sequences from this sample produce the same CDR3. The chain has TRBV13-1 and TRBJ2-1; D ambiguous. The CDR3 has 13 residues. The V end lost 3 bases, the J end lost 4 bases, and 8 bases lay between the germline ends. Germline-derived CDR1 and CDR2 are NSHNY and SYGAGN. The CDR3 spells CASSADNYAEQFF. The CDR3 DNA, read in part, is TGTGCCAGCAGTGCCGACAATTATGCT.

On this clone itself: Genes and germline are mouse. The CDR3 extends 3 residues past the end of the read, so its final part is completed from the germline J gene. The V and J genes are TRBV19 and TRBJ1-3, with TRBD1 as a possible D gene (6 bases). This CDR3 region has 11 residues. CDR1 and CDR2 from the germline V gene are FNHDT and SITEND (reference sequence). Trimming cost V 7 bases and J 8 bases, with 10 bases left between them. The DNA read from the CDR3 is TGTGCCAGCGGGACACCTCATACG. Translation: CASGTPHT. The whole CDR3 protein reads CASGTPHTLYF.

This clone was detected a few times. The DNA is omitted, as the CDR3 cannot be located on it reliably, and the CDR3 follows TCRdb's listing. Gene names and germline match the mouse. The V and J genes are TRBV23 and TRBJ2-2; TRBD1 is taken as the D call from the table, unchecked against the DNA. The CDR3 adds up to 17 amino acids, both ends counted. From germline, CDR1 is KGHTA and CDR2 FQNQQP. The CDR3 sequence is CAPAVNRGQGGTGQLYF.

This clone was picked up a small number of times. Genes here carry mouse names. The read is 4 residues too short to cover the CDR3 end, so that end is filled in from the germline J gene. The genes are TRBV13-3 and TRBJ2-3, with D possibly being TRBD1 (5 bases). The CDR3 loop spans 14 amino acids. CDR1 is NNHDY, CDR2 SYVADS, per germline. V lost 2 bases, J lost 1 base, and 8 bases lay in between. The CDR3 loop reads CASSEGRGAETLYF. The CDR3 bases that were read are TGTGCCAGCAGTGAAGGCAGGGGTGCAGAA.

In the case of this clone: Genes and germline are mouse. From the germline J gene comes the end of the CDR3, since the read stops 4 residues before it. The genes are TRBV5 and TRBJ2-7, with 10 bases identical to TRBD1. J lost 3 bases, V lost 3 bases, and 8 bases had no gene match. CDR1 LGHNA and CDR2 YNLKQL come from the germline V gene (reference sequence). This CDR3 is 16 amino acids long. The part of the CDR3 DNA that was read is TGTGCCAGCAGCCAGAGGGGGACAGGGGTCTACTAT. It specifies CASSQRGTGVYY. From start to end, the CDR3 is CASSQRGTGVYYEQYF.

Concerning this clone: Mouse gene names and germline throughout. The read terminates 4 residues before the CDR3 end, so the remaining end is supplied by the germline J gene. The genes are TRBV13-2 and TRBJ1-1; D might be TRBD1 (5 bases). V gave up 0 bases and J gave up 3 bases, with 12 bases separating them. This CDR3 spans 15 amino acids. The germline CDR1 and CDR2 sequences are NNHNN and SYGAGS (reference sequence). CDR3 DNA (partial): TGTGCCAGCGGTGATGCGGCAGGGAGGGACACA. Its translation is CASGDAAGRDT. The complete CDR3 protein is CASGDAAGRDTEVFF.

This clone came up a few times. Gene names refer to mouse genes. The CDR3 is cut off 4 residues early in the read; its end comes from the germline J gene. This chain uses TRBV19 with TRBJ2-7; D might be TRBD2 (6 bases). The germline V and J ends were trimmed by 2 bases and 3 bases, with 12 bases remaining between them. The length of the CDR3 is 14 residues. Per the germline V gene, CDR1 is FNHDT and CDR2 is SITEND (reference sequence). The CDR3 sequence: CASSIAWGNYEQYF. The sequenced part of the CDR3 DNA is TGTGCCAGCAGTATTGCCTGGGGCAACTAT.

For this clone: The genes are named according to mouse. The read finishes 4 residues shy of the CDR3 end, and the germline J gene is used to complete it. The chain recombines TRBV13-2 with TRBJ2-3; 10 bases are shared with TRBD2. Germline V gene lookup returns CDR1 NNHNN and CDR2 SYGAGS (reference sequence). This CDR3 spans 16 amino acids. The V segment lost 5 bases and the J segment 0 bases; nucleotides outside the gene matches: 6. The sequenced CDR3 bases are TGTGCCAGCGGGGGGACTGGGGCCTCTAGTGCAGAA. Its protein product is CASGGTGASSAE. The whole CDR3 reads CASGGTGASSAETLYF.

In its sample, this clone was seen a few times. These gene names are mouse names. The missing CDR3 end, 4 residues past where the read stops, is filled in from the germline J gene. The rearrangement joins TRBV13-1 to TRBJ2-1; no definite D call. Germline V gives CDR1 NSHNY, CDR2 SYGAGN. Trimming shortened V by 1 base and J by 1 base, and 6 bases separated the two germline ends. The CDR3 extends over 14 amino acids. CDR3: CASSDWVNYAEQFF. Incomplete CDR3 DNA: TGTGCCAGCAGTGATTGGGTCAACTATGCT.

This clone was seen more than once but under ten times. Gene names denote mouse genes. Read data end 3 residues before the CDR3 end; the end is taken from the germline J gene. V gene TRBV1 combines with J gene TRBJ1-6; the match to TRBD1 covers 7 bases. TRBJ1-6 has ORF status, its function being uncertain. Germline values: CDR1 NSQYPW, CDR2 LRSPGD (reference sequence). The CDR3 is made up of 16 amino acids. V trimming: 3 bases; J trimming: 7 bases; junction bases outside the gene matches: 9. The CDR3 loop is CTCSATWGQRNSPLYF. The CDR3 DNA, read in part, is TGCACCTGCAGTGCCACTTGGGGACAGCGGAATTCGCCC.

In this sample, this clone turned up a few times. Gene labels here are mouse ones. CDR3 bases read: TGTGCCAGCAGGACAGCGCTTGCAAACACA. This codes for CASRTALANT. The entire CDR3 is CASRTALANTEVFF. The J gene is TRBJ1-1, the V gene TRBV19; D may be TRBD1 (5 bases). The CDR3 end lies 4 residues beyond the end of the read and is filled in from the germline J gene. The CDR3 contains 14 residues. The germline V gene encodes CDR1 FNHDT and CDR2 SITEND (reference sequence). V lost 5 bases and J lost 0, with 11 bases in between. Using reference TRBV19 and TRBJ1-1 for the parts outside the CDR3, the full variable domain is GGIITQTPKFLIGQEGQKLTLKCQQNFNHDTMYWYRQDSGKGLRLIYYSITENDLQKGDLSEGYDASREKKSSFSLTVTSAQKNEMAVFLCASRTALANTEVFFGKGTRLTVV.

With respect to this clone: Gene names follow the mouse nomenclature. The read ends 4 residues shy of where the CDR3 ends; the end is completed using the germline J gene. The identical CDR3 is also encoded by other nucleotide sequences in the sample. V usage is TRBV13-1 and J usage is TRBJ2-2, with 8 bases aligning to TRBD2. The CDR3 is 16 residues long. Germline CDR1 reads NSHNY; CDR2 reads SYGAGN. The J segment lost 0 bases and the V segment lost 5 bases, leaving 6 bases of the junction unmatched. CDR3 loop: CASSPDWGANTGQLYF. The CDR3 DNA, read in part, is TGTGCCAGCAGCCCTGACTGGGGAGCAAACACCGGG.

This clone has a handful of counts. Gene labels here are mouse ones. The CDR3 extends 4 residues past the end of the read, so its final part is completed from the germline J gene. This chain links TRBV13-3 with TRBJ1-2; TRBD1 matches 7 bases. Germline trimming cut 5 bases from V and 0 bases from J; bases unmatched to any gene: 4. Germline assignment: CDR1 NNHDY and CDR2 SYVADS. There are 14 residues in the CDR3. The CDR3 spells CASRRGTANSDYTF. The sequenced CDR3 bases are TGTGCCAGCAGGAGAGGGACAGCAAACTCC.

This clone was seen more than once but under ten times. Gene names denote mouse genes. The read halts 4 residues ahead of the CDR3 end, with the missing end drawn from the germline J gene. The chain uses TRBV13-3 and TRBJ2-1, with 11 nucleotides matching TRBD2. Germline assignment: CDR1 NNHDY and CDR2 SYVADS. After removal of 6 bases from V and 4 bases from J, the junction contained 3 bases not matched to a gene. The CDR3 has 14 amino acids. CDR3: CASMGLGVYAEQFF. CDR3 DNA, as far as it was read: TGTGCCAGCATGGGACTGGGGGTTTATGCT.

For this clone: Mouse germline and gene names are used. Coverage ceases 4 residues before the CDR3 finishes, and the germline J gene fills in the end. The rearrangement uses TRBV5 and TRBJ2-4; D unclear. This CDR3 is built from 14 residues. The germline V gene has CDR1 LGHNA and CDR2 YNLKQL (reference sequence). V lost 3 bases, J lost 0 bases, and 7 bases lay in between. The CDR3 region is CASSQTPSQNTLYF. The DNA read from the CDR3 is TGTGCCAGCAGCCAGACACCTAGTCAAAAC.

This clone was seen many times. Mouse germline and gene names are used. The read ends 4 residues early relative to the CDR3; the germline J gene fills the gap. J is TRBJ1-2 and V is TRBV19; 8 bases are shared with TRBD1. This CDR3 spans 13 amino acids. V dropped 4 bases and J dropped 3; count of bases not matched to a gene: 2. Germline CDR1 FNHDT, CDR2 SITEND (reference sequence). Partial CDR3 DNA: TGTGCCAGCAGTCAGGGGGCGGACTCC. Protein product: CASSQGADS. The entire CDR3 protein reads CASSQGADSDYTF.

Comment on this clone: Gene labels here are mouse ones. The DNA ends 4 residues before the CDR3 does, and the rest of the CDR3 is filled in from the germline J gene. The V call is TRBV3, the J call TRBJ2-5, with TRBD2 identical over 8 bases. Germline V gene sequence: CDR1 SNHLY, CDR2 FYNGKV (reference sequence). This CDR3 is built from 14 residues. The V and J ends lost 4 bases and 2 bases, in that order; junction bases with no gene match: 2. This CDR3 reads CASSSGGSQDTQYF. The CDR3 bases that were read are TGTGCCAGCAGCTCTGGGGGGAGCCAAGAC. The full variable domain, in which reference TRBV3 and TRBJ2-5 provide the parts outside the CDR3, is GPKVLQIPSHQIIDMGQMVTLNCDPVSNHLYFYWYKQILGQQMEFLVNFYNGKVMEKSKLFKDQFSVERPDGSYFTLKIQPTALEDSAVYFCASSSGGSQDTQYFGPGTRLLVL.

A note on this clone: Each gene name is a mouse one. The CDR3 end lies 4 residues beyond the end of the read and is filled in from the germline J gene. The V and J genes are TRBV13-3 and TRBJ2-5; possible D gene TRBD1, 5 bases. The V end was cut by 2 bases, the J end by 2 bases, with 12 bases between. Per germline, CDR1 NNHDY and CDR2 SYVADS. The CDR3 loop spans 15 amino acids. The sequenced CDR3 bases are TGTGCCAGCAGTGAACAGGAGTCGGGCCAAGAC. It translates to CASSEQESGQD. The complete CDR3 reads CASSEQESGQDTQYF. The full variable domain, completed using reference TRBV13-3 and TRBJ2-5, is EAAVTQSPRSKVAVTGGKVTLSCHQTNNHDYMYWYRQDTGHGLRLIHYSYVADSTEKGDIPDGYKASRPSQENFSLILELASLSQTAVYFCASSEQESGQDTQYFGPGTRLLVL.

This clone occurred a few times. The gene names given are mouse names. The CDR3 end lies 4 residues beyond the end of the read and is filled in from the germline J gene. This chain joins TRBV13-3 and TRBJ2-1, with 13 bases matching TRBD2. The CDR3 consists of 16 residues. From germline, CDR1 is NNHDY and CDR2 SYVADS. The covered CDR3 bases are TGTGCCAGCACCGGGACTGGGGGGGGGCCGGGAGCT. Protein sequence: CASTGTGGGPGA. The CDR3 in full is CASTGTGGGPGAEQFF.

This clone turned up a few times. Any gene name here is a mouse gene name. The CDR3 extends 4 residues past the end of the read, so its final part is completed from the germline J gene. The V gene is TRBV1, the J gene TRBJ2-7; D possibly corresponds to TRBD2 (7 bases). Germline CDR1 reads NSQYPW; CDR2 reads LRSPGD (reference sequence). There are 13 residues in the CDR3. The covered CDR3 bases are TGCACCTGCAGTGGGCCGGGGGGCAAT. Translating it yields CTCSGPGGN. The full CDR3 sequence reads CTCSGPGGNEQYF.

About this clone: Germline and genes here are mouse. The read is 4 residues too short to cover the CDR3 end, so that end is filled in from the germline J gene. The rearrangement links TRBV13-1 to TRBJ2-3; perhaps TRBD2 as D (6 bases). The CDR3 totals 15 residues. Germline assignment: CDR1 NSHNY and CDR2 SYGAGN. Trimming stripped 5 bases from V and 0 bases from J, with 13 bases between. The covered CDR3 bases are TGTGCCAGCAGCGCCGGACTGAGAAGTGCAGAA. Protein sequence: CASSAGLRSAE. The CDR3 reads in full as CASSAGLRSAETLYF.

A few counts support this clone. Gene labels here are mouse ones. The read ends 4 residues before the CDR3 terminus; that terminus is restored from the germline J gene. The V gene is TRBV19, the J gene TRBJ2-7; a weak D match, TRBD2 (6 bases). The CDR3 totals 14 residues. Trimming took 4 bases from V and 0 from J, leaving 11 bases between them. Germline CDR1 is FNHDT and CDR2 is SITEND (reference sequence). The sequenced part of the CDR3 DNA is TGTGCCAGCAGTGCCTGGGGAAGCTCCTAT. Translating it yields CASSAWGSSY. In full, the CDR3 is CASSAWGSSYEQYF.